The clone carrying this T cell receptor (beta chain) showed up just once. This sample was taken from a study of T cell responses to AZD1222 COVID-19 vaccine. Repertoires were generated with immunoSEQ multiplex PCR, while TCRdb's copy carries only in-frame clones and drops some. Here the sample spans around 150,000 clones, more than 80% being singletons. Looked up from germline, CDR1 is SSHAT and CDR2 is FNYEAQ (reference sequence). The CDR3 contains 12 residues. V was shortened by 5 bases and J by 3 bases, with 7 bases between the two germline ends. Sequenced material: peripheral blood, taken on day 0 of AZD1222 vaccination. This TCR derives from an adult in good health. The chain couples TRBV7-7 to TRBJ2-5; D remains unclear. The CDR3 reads CASSPMKETQYF. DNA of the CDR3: TGTGCCAGCAGCCCGATGAAAGAGACCCAGTACTTC.